This T cell receptor beta chain was obtained from a study of blood T cell repertoires in COVID-19. V was pared by 3 bases and J by 4 bases, with 6 bases of the junction left unmatched. Per the germline V gene, CDR1 is LNHNV and CDR2 is YYDKDF (reference sequence). The CDR3 runs to 16 residues. Repertoires were generated with immunoSEQ multiplex PCR, while TCRdb's copy carries only in-frame clones and drops some. The sample includes some 14,000 clones, 90% of them seen just once. The receptor comes from a human donor in a cohort sampled during active COVID-19. The specimen was peripheral blood. This chain connects TRBV15 to TRBJ2-4, with 10 bases fitting TRBD1. This CDR3 is CATSSRQGAFKNIQYF. The DNA for the CDR3 is TGTGCCACCAGCAGCCGACAGGGGGCGTTTAAAAACATTCAGTACTTC.